This is a list of T cell receptor beta chains from one sample in a study of blood T cell repertoires in COVID-19. Measured with immunoSEQ multiplex PCR; TCRdb has only the in-frame clones, and not every one. The table includes 250,000 to 300,000 clones, 80% to 90% detected once. The sequenced sample was peripheral blood. The receptor source for this set is a woman between 70 and 85 years old with COVID-19, enrolled during active disease. The CDR3 runs from the conserved cysteine through the conserved F or W. The D gene is left open where the match is weak. A clone size is listed for some rows: how often the clone was seen (once, few, many), or a class if it is expanded.

D gene	clone size	V gene	J gene	CDR3 protein	CDR3 DNA
.	.	TRBV2	TRBJ1-5	CASGGINQPQHF	TGTGCCAGCGGGGGGATCAATCAGCCCCAGCATTTT
TRBD2	once	TRBV5-1	TRBJ2-3	CASSLAGGGGANTQYF	TGCGCCAGCAGCTTGGCTGGTGGCGGGGGGGCGAATACGCAGTATTTT
TRBD1	few	TRBV5-1	TRBJ2-7	CASSHLTGEQYEQYF	TGCGCCAGCAGCCACCTGACAGGGGAGCAGTACGAGCAGTACTTC
.	.	TRBV7-9	TRBJ2-7	CASSLTTGSYEQYF	TGTGCCAGCAGCTTAACTACAGGCTCCTACGAGCAGTACTTC
.	.	TRBV28	TRBJ1-5	CASSLFGQGGQPQHF	TGTGCCAGCAGTTTATTTGGTCAGGGAGGTCAGCCCCAGCATTTT
TRBD2	.	TRBV19	TRBJ2-1	CASSGNLRASGTNEQFF	TGTGCCAGTAGTGGCAACCTAAGGGCTAGCGGGACCAATGAGCAGTTCTTC
.	.	TRBV27	TRBJ2-7	CASSSSGVGGEQYF	TGTGCCAGCAGTTCATCGGGAGTGGGAGGCGAGCAGTACTTC
TRBD1	.	TRBV28	TRBJ2-2	CASRSGQPNTGELFF	TGTGCCAGCAGATCGGGACAGCCTAACACCGGGGAGCTGTTTTTT
TRBD2	once	TRBV20-1	TRBJ2-1	CSASGGGRDYNEQFF	TGCAGTGCTAGTGGCGGCGGGAGGGACTACAATGAGCAGTTCTTC
.	.	TRBV6-2/TRBV6-3	TRBJ2-7	CASSYGTFLEQYF	TGTGCCAGCAGTTACGGGACTTTCCTCGAGCAGTACTTC
TRBD1	.	TRBV2	TRBJ2-7	CASSPGQGRHYEQYF	TGTGCCAGCAGTCCCGGACAGGGGCGACACTACGAGCAGTACTTC
.	.	TRBV2	TRBJ1-3	CASSPNTGNTIYF	TGTGCCAGCAGCCCGAACACAGGAAACACCATATATTTT
TRBD2	.	TRBV30	TRBJ2-5	CAWGPQRDGPETQYF	TGTGCCTGGGGCCCCCAGCGGGACGGTCCAGAGACCCAGTACTTC
.	.	TRBV11-2	TRBJ1-1	CASSLETGNTEAFF	TGTGCCAGCAGCTTGGAAACGGGGAACACTGAAGCTTTCTTT
.	.	TRBV4-2	TRBJ2-7	CASSQVLGVSYEQYF	TGTGCCAGCAGCCAAGTGTTGGGAGTATCCTACGAGCAGTACTTC
.	.	TRBV25-1	TRBJ2-1	CASSLGAGFYNEQFF	TGTGCCAGCAGCCTAGGGGCAGGTTTCTACAATGAGCAGTTCTTC
TRBD1	.	TRBV5-4	TRBJ1-2	CATARGQENYGYTF	TGTGCCACCGCCCGTGGACAGGAGAACTATGGCTACACCTTC
TRBD1	once	TRBV6-2/TRBV6-3	TRBJ2-7	CASSYRDRTYEQYF	TGTGCCAGCAGTTACAGGGACAGAACCTACGAGCAGTACTTC
.	.	TRBV28	TRBJ2-7	CASSPSGSLNHEQYF	TGTGCCAGCAGCCCCTCGGGGTCTTTAAACCACGAGCAGTACTTC
TRBD2	.	TRBV3-1/TRBV3-2	TRBJ2-3	CASSKLAGRTDTQYF	TGTGCCAGCAGCAAACTAGCGGGGCGCACAGATACGCAGTATTTT
.	.	TRBV9	TRBJ2-3	CASSVGARSTDTQYF	TGTGCCAGCAGCGTAGGGGCTCGTAGCACAGATACGCAGTATTTT
.	.	TRBV20-1	TRBJ2-5	CSVRQETQYF	TGCAGTGTTCGCCAAGAGACCCAGTACTTC
TRBD2	.	TRBV27	TRBJ2-1	CASIPTGTSSYNEQFF	TGTGCCAGCATCCCCACCGGGACTAGCTCCTACAATGAGCAGTTCTTC
.	.	TRBV21-1	TRBJ2-2	CASSNMETNRVKIQNTGELFF	TGTGCCAGCAGCAACATGGAAACGAACCGGGTCAAAATACAGAACACCGGGGAGCTGTTTTTT
.	once	TRBV5-1	TRBJ2-2	CASSSRTANTGELFF	TGCGCCAGCAGCTCGCGGACAGCCAACACCGGGGAGCTGTTTTTT
TRBD2	.	TRBV2	TRBJ2-5	CASTKLSGRAGETQYF	TGTGCCAGCACAAAATTGAGCGGGAGGGCCGGAGAGACCCAGTACTTC
.	.	TRBV30	TRBJ1-3	CAWSVWASSGNTIYF	TGTGCCTGGAGTGTATGGGCGTCGTCTGGAAACACCATATATTTT
.	.	TRBV28	TRBJ2-5	CASSLSQRQETQYF	TGTGCCAGCAGTTTGAGCCAGCGCCAAGAGACCCAGTACTTC
TRBD1	.	TRBV9	TRBJ2-2	CASSVRIGQGGGELFF	TGTGCCAGCAGCGTAAGGATTGGACAGGGCGGCGGGGAGCTGTTTTTT
.	.	TRBV4-3	TRBJ1-2	CASSQEPRLYGYTF	TGCGCCAGCAGCCAAGAACCCAGACTTTATGGCTACACCTTC
.	.	TRBV30	TRBJ2-4	CAWSSGLGNIQYF	TGTGCCTGGAGTTCGGGGTTGGGAAACATTCAGTACTTC
.	.	TRBV3-1/TRBV3-2	TRBJ2-7	CASSQVGGISYEQYF	TGTGCCAGCAGCCAAGTCGGAGGGATCTCCTACGAGCAGTACTTC
TRBD1	once	TRBV9	TRBJ2-1	CASSPGQGARAIEQFF	TGTGCCAGCAGCCCGGGACAGGGGGCGAGGGCTATTGAGCAGTTCTTC
.	.	TRBV10-3	TRBJ1-1	CAIKPTGGEAFF	TGTGCCATCAAGCCGACAGGAGGTGAAGCTTTCTTT
.	.	TRBV6-5	TRBJ1-5	CASKNKVGGQPQHF	TGTGCCAGCAAGAATAAGGTCGGAGGTCAGCCCCAGCATTTT
TRBD2	.	TRBV11-3	TRBJ2-3	CASSPRSAGETDTQYF	TGTGCCAGCAGCCCGCGTTCAGCGGGAGAAACAGATACGCAGTATTTT
.	.	TRBV9	TRBJ1-3	CASSSEWASSGNTIYF	TGTGCCAGCAGCTCAGAGTGGGCGAGCTCTGGAAACACCATATATTTT
.	once	TRBV5-5	TRBJ2-7	CASSFQRQIYEQYF	TGTGCCAGCAGCTTTCAGAGACAGATCTACGAGCAGTACTTC
.	.	TRBV6-2/TRBV6-3	TRBJ2-5	CASSYARQETQYF	TGTGCCAGCAGTTACGCCAGGCAAGAGACCCAGTACTTC
TRBD1	once	TRBV5-1	TRBJ1-3	CASSWDRGTGNTIYF	TGCGCCAGCAGTTGGGACAGGGGGACTGGAAACACCATATATTTT
TRBD2	.	TRBV3-1/TRBV3-2	TRBJ2-3	CASSQGTSGGDTQYF	TGTGCCAGCAGCCAAGGGACTAGCGGGGGGGATACGCAGTATTTT
TRBD2	.	TRBV3-1/TRBV3-2	TRBJ2-5	CASSSSGQETQYF	TGTGCCAGCTCTTCTAGCGGCCAAGAGACCCAGTACTTC
.	.	TRBV3-1/TRBV3-2	TRBJ1-4	CASSQDGIPEKLFF	TGTGCCAGCAGCCAGGACGGGATCCCGGAAAAACTGTTTTTT
.	.	TRBV28	TRBJ2-5	CASMGGLAIQETQYF	TGTGCCAGCATGGGTGGGCTAGCGATCCAAGAGACCCAGTACTTC
.	.	TRBV5-1	TRBJ2-7	CASSLALADSYEQYF	TGCGCCAGCAGCTTGGCCTTGGCAGACTCCTACGAGCAGTACTTC
.	.	TRBV19	TRBJ1-1	CASSSAGLNTEAFF	TGTGCCAGTAGTAGCGCAGGGCTGAACACTGAAGCTTTCTTT
TRBD1	.	TRBV27	TRBJ2-1	CASSLSGQGFSNEQFF	TGTGCCAGCAGTTTATCGGGACAGGGGTTTTCCAATGAGCAGTTCTTC
TRBD1	.	TRBV7-8	TRBJ1-1	CASSASGQGGTEAFF	TGTGCCAGCAGCGCGAGCGGACAGGGTGGAACTGAAGCTTTCTTT
TRBD2	.	TRBV5-1	TRBJ2-7	CASSSGGTSGRSEQYF	TGCGCCAGCAGCTCCGGCGGAACTAGCGGGAGGTCCGAGCAGTACTTC
.	few	TRBV28	TRBJ2-7	CASRLDRNPSYEQYF	TGTGCCAGCAGGCTAGACAGGAATCCTTCCTACGAGCAGTACTTC
.	.	TRBV15	TRBJ2-2	CATSTEPSTTTVGELFF	TGTGCCACCAGCACCGAACCCTCAACCACGACTGTGGGGGAGCTGTTTTTT
TRBD1	.	TRBV25-1	TRBJ1-2	CASSPGTEGSYTF	TGTGCCAGCAGTCCTGGGACAGAGGGCTCCTACACCTTC
.	.	TRBV30	TRBJ1-3	CAWSVGRTNSGNTIYF	TGTGCCTGGAGTGTGGGCAGGACAAACTCTGGAAACACCATATATTTT
.	.	TRBV28	TRBJ1-4	CASSILRVTKLFF	TGTGCCAGCAGTATCTTGAGGGTCACCAAACTGTTTTTT
.	.	TRBV19	TRBJ1-1	CASSKGLGQGLSEAFF	TGTGCCAGTAGCAAAGGGCTGGGGCAGGGTCTCTCTGAAGCTTTCTTT
.	few	TRBV7-3	TRBJ2-3	CASSLSRGDTQYF	TGTGCCAGCAGCTTAAGTAGGGGGGATACGCAGTATTTT
.	.	TRBV24-1	TRBJ2-3	CATVAEIRSDTQYF	TGTGCCACCGTCGCGGAGATTCGTTCAGATACGCAGTATTTT
.	.	TRBV30	TRBJ1-1	CAWTVKDRELNTEAFF	TGTGCCTGGACCGTCAAGGACAGAGAATTGAACACTGAAGCTTTCTTT
TRBD2	once	TRBV7-2	TRBJ2-7	CASTYMGLAGAYEQYF	TGTGCCAGCACTTACATGGGACTAGCGGGCGCCTACGAGCAGTACTTC